A selection of T cell receptor beta chains follows, all from one sample in a study of shared clonotypes between healthy human individuals. Repertoires were generated with immunoSEQ multiplex PCR, while TCRdb's copy carries only in-frame clones and drops some. Here the sample spans about 2.4 million clones, approximately 94% being singletons. The sequenced material came from naive CD4+ T cells from PBMCs. The origin of the receptors is a man aged 18 to 35 in good health. Some clones in this sample may be carry-over from other donors' samples. CDR3s include the opening cysteine and the closing phenylalanine or tryptophan. Fields, in order: CDR3 protein, V gene.

CASSAGLEQPQHF,TRBV2
CASSFDVRGHEQFF,TRBV5-6
CASTNNRDYVETQYF,TRBV6-5
CASSFGGAVGNEQFF,TRBV5-4
CASSLAPEAGYGYTF,TRBV5-1
CASYGQGFIYGYTF,TRBV30
CASSPEGIKLFF,TRBV9
CSAQLSPTYNEQFF,TRBV29-1
CASSSVGEQYF,TRBV7-3
CASSQDTGELFF,TRBV27
CASSPGLAPGELFF,TRBV18
CASSHSTATYGYTF,TRBV4-3
CASSNRGSVLTF,TRBV5-8
CASSPRKAGVFTGELFF,TRBV5-1
CASSYSGGRPADTQYF,TRBV6-5
CASSWGHEGPYEQYF,TRBV5-1
CASSLEGTGGSEQYF,TRBV5-4
CASISSGRERSYEQYF,TRBV28
CASIQPGSSDTQYF,TRBV19
CASSAGVQETQYF,TRBV9
CASSYSRSRRFYEQYF,TRBV6-5
CASSRDRDFYNEQFF,TRBV6-5